One and the same sample provided the 7 T cell receptor beta chains below, sequenced in a study of shared clonotypes between healthy human individuals. Only in-frame clones appear in the TCRdb table, and some are missing; sequencing was by immunoSEQ multiplex PCR. The sample carries about 1.1 million clones, roughly 80% recorded once. Sequenced input: memory CD4+ T cells from PBMCs. The subset was: CD45RA-negative fraction. The receptors come from a man aged 18 to 29 in good health. Some clones in this sample may be carry-over from other donors' samples.

This CDR3 reads CASSPGAGGKKLFF. CDR3 nucleotides: TGTGCCAGCAGCCCCGGGGCCGGGGGGAAAAAACTGTTTTTT. The chain carries TRBV2 and TRBJ1-4, with D possibly TRBD1 on 5 matching bases. Germline values: CDR1 SNHLY, CDR2 FYNNEI. This CDR3 is built from 14 residues. The germline V and J ends were trimmed by 6 bases and 9 bases, with 17 bases remaining between them.

The chain joins TRBV18 to TRBJ1-3; no firm D call. Trimming shortened V by 1 base and J by 0 bases, and 7 bases separated the two germline ends. Germline V gene sequence: CDR1 KGHSH, CDR2 LQKENI. This CDR3 is 15 amino acids long. The CDR3 spells CASSPQKFSGNTIYF. The CDR3 region has the DNA TGTGCCAGCTCACCACAAAAATTCTCTGGAAACACCATATATTTT.

The chain is built from TRBV6-5 and TRBJ2-7, with 8 bases aligning to TRBD1. From germline, CDR1 is MNHEY and CDR2 SVGAGI. The ends lost 6 bases at V and 9 bases at J; junction bases unmatched: 4. CDR3 length: 11 amino acids. The CDR3 DNA is TGTGCCAGCAGACAGGGGGGAAGGCAGTACTTC. Translating it yields CASRQGGRQYF.

The chain uses TRBV19 and TRBJ1-5; 10 bases agree with TRBD1. CDR1 LNHDA and CDR2 SQIVND come from the germline V gene (reference sequence). With 3 bases clipped from V and 6 bases from J, the junction kept 8 bases outside the gene matches. The CDR3 has 16 amino acids. The CDR3 region is CASSIPGQGGSQPQHF. Written as DNA, the CDR3 is TGTGCCAGTAGTATCCCAGGACAGGGGGGCAGTCAGCCCCAGCATTTT.

V usage is TRBV5-6 and J usage is TRBJ1-1, with D tentatively TRBD1 (6 bases). V was shortened by 7 bases and J by 11 bases, with 33 bases between the two germline ends. CDR1 and CDR2 (germline): SGHDT, YYEEEE. This CDR3 spans 17 amino acids. The CDR3: CASGPGGGAQTFCGAFF. In nucleotides, the CDR3 is TGTGCCAGCGGACCCGGGGGGGGCGCCCAGACCTTCTGTGGGGCTTTCTTT.

In regard to this clone: The same CDR3 also results from other DNA sequences found in this sample. This sequence joins TRBV5-1 and TRBJ2-3; D not certain. V lost 0 bases, J lost 0 bases, and 5 bases lay in between. Germline V gene lookup returns CDR1 SGHRS and CDR2 YFSETQ. This CDR3 has 14 amino acids. The CDR3 is CASSLDPSTDTQYF. The CDR3 region has the DNA TGCGCCAGCAGCTTGGACCCGAGCACAGATACGCAGTATTTT.

The J gene is TRBJ2-5, the V gene TRBV10-3; D possibly matches TRBD1 or TRBD2 (5 bases each). Deletions cut 2 bases from V and 6 bases from J, with 16 bases between. Germline CDR1 reads ENHRY; CDR2 reads SYGVKD. The CDR3 contains 15 residues. CDR3 coding DNA: TGTGCCATCAGTGAGATGAGGGGCGTTGGAAAGACCCAGTACTTC. Translation: CAISEMRGVGKTQYF.